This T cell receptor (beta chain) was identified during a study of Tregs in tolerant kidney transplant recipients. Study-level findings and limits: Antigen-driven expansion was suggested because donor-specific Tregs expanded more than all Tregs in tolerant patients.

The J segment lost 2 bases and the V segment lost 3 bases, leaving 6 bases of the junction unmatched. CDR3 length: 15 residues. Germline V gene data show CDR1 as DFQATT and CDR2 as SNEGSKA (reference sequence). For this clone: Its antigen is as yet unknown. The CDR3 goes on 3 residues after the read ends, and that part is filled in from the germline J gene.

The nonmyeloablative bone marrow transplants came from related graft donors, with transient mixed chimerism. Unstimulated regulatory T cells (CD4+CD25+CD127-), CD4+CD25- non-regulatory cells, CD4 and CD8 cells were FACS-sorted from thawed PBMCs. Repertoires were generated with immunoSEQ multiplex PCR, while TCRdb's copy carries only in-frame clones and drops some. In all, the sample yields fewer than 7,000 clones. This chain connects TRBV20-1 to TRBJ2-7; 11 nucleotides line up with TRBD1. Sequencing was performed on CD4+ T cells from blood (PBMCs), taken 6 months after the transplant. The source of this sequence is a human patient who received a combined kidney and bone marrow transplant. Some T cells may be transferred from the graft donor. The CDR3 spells CSARGTGGFAYEQYF. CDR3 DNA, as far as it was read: TGCAGTGCTAGGGGGACAGGGGGTTTCGCCTACGAG.